The TCR beta chain described here comes from a study of cytomegalovirus exposure and HLA in healthy donors. Study context: A previous analysis identified 90 million to 140 million unique TCR beta sequences derived from roughly 190 million T cells.

PCR amplification relied on 60 Vbeta primers (plus 13 Jbeta primers). In the authors' methods: An analysis performed later counted 81 million or so unique TCR beta chains (roughly 10 million of them shared). Using immunoSEQ multiplex PCR, the repertoire was profiled, and TCRdb retains in-frame clones only, with some absent. The DNA gave D and trimming, while V, J and clone size come from that table. The top ten clones hold 4.5% to 7.5% of a sample with 200,000 or so clones, roughly 80% of them seen once. Per the germline V gene, CDR1 is MNHEY and CDR2 is SMNVEV (reference sequence). The CDR3 is 19 residues long. V lost 6 bases, J lost 2 bases, and 18 bases stayed unmatched.

V is TRBV27 and J is TRBJ2-3; the match to TRBD1 covers 9 bases. Input material: PBMCs. The sequence derives from a woman aged 25 to 39 in good health and CMV-seropositive. CDR3 in DNA: TGTGCCAGCAGCACGAAAGCCGCCGGGACAGGGAGGGTCACAGATACGCAGTATTTT. Protein: CASSTKAAGTGRVTDTQYF.